The rows below give T cell receptor beta chains drawn from one sample of a study of blood T cell repertoires in COVID-19. The table came from immunoSEQ multiplex PCR; TCRdb's copy has only in-frame clones and leaves some out. Here the sample spans hundreds of thousands of clones, around 80% being singletons. The sample comprised PBMCs or T cells enriched from blood (not recorded which). The receptors shown here come from a man aged 35 to 55 who had been exposed to COVID-19. The conserved cysteine and the conserved F or W are not part of the CDR3 here. Each record gives: J gene, V gene, CDR3 protein.

TRBJ2-2,TRBV7-9,ARQGRSGELF
TRBJ1-2,TRBV11-2,ASSFSDYGYT
TRBJ2-5,TRBV6-5,ASRRQTELQETQY
TRBJ1-5,TRBV24-1,ATSDSTGPQPQH
TRBJ1-5,TRBV19,ASSQGATVQPQH
TRBJ2-3,TRBV24-1,ATIDARSVTDTQY
TRBJ2-3,TRBV4-2,ASSLRLAGIDTQY
TRBJ1-6,TRBV6-5,ASSYGRQGAPLH
TRBJ1-2,TRBV2,ASSGASHYGYT
TRBJ1-5,TRBV19,ASSWGGGVSNQPQH
TRBJ1-2,TRBV3-1/TRBV3-2,ASSQGQGAYGYT
TRBJ1-1,TRBV18,ASSPRTGQGEAF
TRBJ1-1,TRBV7-9,ASSYNRGTEAF
TRBJ1-2,TRBV5-8,ASSFDGQDRYGYT
TRBJ1-2,TRBV28,ASSFGTVSLYDGYT
TRBJ2-1,TRBV3-1/TRBV3-2,ASGLARSSYNEQF
TRBJ2-2,TRBV10-3,AIRPGQGAGGELF
TRBJ1-2,TRBV7-3,ASSVQGAKGYT
TRBJ2-2,TRBV29-1,SVGPGQGFAGDTGELF
TRBJ1-2,TRBV29-1,SGALGTDYGYT
TRBJ2-7,TRBV13,ASSTFGTGGLLYEQY
TRBJ1-1,TRBV19,ASSIGQSNSATF
TRBJ1-2,TRBV19,ASSIDPQRLNYGYT
TRBJ2-3,TRBV27,ASSSPGREWARDTQY
TRBJ1-2,TRBV4-1,ASSPDTSLGYGYT
TRBJ2-1,TRBV2,ACQIAGVVSEQF